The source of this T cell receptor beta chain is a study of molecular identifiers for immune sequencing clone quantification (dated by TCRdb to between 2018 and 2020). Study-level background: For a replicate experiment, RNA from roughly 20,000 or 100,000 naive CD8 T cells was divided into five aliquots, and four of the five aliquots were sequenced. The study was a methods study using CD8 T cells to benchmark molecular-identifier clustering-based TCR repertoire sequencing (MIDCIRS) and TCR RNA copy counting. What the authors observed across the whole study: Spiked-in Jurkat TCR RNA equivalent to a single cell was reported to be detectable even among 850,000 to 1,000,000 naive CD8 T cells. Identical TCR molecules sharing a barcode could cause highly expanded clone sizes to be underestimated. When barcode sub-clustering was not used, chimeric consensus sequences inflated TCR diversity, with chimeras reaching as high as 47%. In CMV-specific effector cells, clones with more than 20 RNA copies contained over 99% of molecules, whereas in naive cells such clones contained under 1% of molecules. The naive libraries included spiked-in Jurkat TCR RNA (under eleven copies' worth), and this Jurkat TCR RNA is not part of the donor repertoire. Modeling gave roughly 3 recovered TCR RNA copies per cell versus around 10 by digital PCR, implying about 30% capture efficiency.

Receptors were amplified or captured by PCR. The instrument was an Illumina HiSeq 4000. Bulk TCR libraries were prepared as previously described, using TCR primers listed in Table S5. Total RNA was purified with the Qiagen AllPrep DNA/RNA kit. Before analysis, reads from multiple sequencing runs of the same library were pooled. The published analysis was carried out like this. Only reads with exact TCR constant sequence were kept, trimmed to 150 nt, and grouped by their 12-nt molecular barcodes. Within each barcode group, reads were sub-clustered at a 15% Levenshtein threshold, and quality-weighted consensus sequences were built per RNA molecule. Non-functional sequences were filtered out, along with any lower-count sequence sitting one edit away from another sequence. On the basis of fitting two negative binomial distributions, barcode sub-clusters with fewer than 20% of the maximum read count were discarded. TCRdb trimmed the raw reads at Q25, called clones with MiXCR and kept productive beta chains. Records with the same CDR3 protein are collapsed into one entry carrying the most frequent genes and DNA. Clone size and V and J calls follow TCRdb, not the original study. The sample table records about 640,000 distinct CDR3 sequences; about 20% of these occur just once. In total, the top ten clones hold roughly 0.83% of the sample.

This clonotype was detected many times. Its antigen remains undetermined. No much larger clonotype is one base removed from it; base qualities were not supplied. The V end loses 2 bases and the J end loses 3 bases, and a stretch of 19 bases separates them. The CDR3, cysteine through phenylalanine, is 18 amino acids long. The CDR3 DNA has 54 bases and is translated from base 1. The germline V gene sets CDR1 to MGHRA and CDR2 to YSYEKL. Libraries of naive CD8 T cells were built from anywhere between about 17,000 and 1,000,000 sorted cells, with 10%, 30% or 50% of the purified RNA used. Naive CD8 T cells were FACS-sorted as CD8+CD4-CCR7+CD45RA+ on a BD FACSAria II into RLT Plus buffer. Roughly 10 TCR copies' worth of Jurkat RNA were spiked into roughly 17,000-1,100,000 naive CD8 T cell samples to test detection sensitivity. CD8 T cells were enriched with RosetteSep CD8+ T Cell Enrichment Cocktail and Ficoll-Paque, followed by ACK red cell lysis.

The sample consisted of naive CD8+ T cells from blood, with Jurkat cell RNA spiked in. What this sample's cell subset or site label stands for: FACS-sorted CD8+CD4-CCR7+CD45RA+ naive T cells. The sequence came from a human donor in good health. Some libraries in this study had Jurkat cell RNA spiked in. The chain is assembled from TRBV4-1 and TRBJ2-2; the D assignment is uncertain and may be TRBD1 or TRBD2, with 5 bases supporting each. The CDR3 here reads CASSQKLGPNVYTGELFF. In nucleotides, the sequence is TGCGCCAGCAGCCAAAAGTTGGGACCTAATGTTTACACCGGGGAGCTGTTTTTT.